This TCR beta chain was found in a study of T cell responses to AZD1222 COVID-19 vaccine. TCRdb's table, derived via immunoSEQ multiplex PCR, lists solely in-frame clones and lacks some. In the table there are 95,000 to 150,000 clones, about 91% of which are singletons. CDR3 length: 16 residues. Germline CDR1 reads SGHAT; CDR2 reads FQNNGV. Trimming took 5 bases from V and 0 from J; bases not matched to a gene: 5. Comments on this clone: Its antigen is unknown.

The study's findings and limits: Spike-specific TCR breadth and depth rose after two AZD1222 doses.

Sequenced here: peripheral blood, sampled on day 0 of AZD1222 vaccination. V gene TRBV11-2 combines with J gene TRBJ2-1, with 9 nucleotides matching TRBD2. The TCR was taken from an adult in good health. CDR3 amino acids: CASSPTSGFSYNEQFF. The CDR3 DNA sequence: TGTGCCAGCAGCCCGACTAGCGGATTCTCCTACAATGAGCAGTTCTTC.